This is a list of T cell receptor beta chains from one sample in a study of blood T cell repertoires in COVID-19. Clones were read by immunoSEQ multiplex PCR, and TCRdb kept only the in-frame ones, dropping some. The data show under 200,000 clones, 75% to 90% seen once. The sample comprised PBMCs or T cells enriched from blood (not recorded which). Receptor source: a woman aged 18-29 years who had recovered from COVID-19. Both conserved end residues are part of each CDR3. The order of the fields is J gene, V gene, CDR3 length, clone size, CDR3 protein. Rows may omit the clone size; those that give it use once, few, many or a size class.

J gene: TRBJ2-3; V gene: TRBV9; CDR3 length: 16; clone size: NA; CDR3 protein: CASSVMGRDLSDTQYF
J gene: TRBJ1-2; V gene: TRBV19; CDR3 length: 13; clone size: NA; CDR3 protein: CASRAGGHGGYTF
J gene: TRBJ2-3; V gene: TRBV5-1; CDR3 length: 15; clone size: NA; CDR3 protein: CASSHPGGDTDTQYF
J gene: TRBJ2-1; V gene: TRBV19; CDR3 length: 15; clone size: NA; CDR3 protein: CASSISGGAYNEQFF
J gene: TRBJ1-6; V gene: TRBV11-2; CDR3 length: 14; clone size: NA; CDR3 protein: CASSPVAGNSPLHF
J gene: TRBJ2-2; V gene: TRBV4-1; CDR3 length: 16; clone size: once; CDR3 protein: CASSQRTGTATGELFF
J gene: TRBJ2-7; V gene: TRBV4-2; CDR3 length: 16; clone size: NA; CDR3 protein: CASSQDEGQGSYEQYF
J gene: TRBJ2-7; V gene: TRBV14; CDR3 length: 13; clone size: NA; CDR3 protein: CATRAGGRYEQYF
J gene: TRBJ1-2; V gene: TRBV15; CDR3 length: 14; clone size: NA; CDR3 protein: CATSSRRTGDGYTF
J gene: TRBJ2-1; V gene: TRBV7-9; CDR3 length: 14; clone size: once; CDR3 protein: CASSLAAGYDEQFF
J gene: TRBJ2-7; V gene: TRBV5-1; CDR3 length: 15; clone size: NA; CDR3 protein: CASSLASSGSYEQYF
J gene: TRBJ1-5; V gene: TRBV23-1; CDR3 length: 18; clone size: NA; CDR3 protein: CASSQWFPGQGIDQPQHF
J gene: TRBJ2-1; V gene: TRBV10-3; CDR3 length: 13; clone size: NA; CDR3 protein: CAIMAGGRNEQFF
J gene: TRBJ1-3; V gene: TRBV4-2; CDR3 length: 16; clone size: NA; CDR3 protein: CASSHGGGTSGNTIYF
J gene: TRBJ2-2; V gene: TRBV7-6; CDR3 length: 13; clone size: NA; CDR3 protein: CASSLGRTGELFF
J gene: TRBJ1-5; V gene: TRBV5-1; CDR3 length: 20; clone size: NA; CDR3 protein: CASTTQGSGSQLLSNQPQHF
J gene: TRBJ2-3; V gene: TRBV6-4; CDR3 length: 15; clone size: NA; CDR3 protein: CASSEQSGSTDTQYF
J gene: TRBJ1-2; V gene: TRBV19; CDR3 length: 13; clone size: NA; CDR3 protein: CASSIGDRPGYTF
J gene: TRBJ2-5; V gene: TRBV4-2; CDR3 length: 20; clone size: NA; CDR3 protein: CASSQDLVRASGRVGETQYF
J gene: TRBJ2-1; V gene: TRBV4-3; CDR3 length: 17; clone size: NA; CDR3 protein: CASSQDRGTSGRARQFF
J gene: TRBJ2-1; V gene: TRBV9; CDR3 length: 16; clone size: NA; CDR3 protein: CASSEKTSGRGHEQFF
J gene: TRBJ2-3; V gene: TRBV3-1/TRBV3-2; CDR3 length: 17; clone size: NA; CDR3 protein: CASSQEKSEFITDTQYF
J gene: TRBJ2-1; V gene: TRBV13; CDR3 length: 16; clone size: NA; CDR3 protein: CASSWGRVTRGDEQFF
J gene: TRBJ2-3; V gene: TRBV4-3; CDR3 length: 15; clone size: NA; CDR3 protein: CASSHTSGLTDTQYF
J gene: TRBJ2-5; V gene: TRBV27; CDR3 length: 15; clone size: once; CDR3 protein: CASSFMATGGETQYF
J gene: TRBJ2-7; V gene: TRBV28; CDR3 length: 14; clone size: NA; CDR3 protein: CASSLSGQRYEQYF
J gene: TRBJ2-5; V gene: TRBV24-1; CDR3 length: 14; clone size: NA; CDR3 protein: CATSDSGAPETQYF
J gene: TRBJ2-2; V gene: TRBV6-4; CDR3 length: 15; clone size: NA; CDR3 protein: CASSDSSGNTGELFF